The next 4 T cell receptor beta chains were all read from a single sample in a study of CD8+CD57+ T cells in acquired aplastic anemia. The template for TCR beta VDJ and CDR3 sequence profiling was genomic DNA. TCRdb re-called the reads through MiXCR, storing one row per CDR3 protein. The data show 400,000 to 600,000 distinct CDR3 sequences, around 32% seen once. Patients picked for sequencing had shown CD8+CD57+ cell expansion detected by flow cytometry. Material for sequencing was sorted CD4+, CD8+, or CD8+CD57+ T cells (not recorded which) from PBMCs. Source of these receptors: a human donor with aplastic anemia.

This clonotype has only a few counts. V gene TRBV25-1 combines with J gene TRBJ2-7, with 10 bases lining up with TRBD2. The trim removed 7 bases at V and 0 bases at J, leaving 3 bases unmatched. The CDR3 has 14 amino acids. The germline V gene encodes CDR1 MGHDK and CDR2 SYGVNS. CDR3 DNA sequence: TGTGCCAGCACAGCTAGCGGGAGCTCCTACGAGCAGTACTTC. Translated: CASTASGSSYEQYF.

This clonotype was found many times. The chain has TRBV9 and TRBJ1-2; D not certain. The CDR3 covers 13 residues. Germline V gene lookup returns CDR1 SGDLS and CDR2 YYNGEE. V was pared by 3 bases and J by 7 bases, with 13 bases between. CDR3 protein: CASSAHEGVGYTF. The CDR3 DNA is TGTGCCAGCAGCGCTCACGAGGGTGTTGGCTACACCTTC. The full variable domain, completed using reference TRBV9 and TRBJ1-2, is DSGVTQTPKHLITATGQRVTLRCSPRSGDLSVYWYQQSLDQGLQFLIQYYNGEERAKGNILERFSAQQFPDLHSELNLSSLELGDSALYFCASSAHEGVGYTFGSGTRLTVV.

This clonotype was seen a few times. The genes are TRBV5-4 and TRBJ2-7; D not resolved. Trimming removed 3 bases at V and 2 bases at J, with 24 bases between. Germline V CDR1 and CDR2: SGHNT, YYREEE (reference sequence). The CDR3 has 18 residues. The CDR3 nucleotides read TGTGCCAGCAGCTCCTCGGGCCCACACCGAGGTAGCACCTACGAGCAGTACTTC. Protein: CASSSSGPHRGSTYEQYF.

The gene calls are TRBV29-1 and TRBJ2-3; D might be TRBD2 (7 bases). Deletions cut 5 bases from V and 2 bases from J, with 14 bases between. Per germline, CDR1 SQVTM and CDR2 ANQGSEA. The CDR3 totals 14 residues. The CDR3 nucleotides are TGCAGCGTTAGGCGGGGGCCGAACACAGATACGCAGTATTTT. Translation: CSVRRGPNTDTQYF.